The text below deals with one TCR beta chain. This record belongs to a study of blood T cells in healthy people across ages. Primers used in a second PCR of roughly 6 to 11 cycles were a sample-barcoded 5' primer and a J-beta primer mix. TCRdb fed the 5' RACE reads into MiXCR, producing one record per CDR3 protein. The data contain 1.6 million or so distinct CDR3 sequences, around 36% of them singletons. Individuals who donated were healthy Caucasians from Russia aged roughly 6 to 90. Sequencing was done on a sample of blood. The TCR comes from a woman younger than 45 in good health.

The CDR3 region is CSARDSTGELFF. The CDR3 DNA follows: TGCAGCGCCCGGGACTCAACCGGGGAGCTGTTTTTT. The rearrangement joins TRBV29-1 to TRBJ2-2; the D gene is possibly TRBD2 (6 bases). The germline CDR1 and CDR2 sequences are SQVTM and ANQGSEA. V lost 7 bases and J 5 bases, leaving 11 bases between the germline ends. This CDR3 is built from 12 residues.